These 20 T cell receptor beta chains were all obtained from the same sample, sequenced in a study of OX40 agonist ivuxolimab in advanced cancers. Method: immunoSEQ multiplex PCR; TCRdb's copy keeps in-frame clones and lacks some. This sample has around 79,000 clones, with 92% found just once. Sequenced material: CD4+ or CD8+ T cells sorted from blood, taken in a trial of the OX40 agonist ivuxolimab. The origin of the receptors is an adult with an advanced solid tumor such as melanoma, head and neck, liver or kidney cancer.

The V and J genes are TRBV29-1 and TRBJ1-2; 8 nucleotides line up with TRBD1. Losses at the gene ends were 7 bases for V and 4 bases for J; bases not matched to a gene: 8. The CDR3 has 13 residues. The germline gives CDR1 SQVTM, CDR2 ANQGSEA. The CDR3 nucleotides are TGCAGCGCCGTGACAGGGGACGGCTATGGCTACACCTTC. Protein product: CSAVTGDGYGYTF. Full variable domain (rest looked up from reference TRBV29-1 and TRBJ1-2): SAVISQKPSRDICQRGTSLTIQCQVDSQVTMMFWYRQQPGQSLTLIATANQGSEATYESGFVIDKFPISRPNLTFSTLTVSNMSPEDSSIYLCSAVTGDGYGYTFGSGTRLTVV.

This clone was observed once. V is TRBV13 and J is TRBJ1-6; 7 positions match TRBD1. Unmatched junction bases numbered 5, after V lost 5 bases and J lost 10 bases. This CDR3 spans 13 amino acids. Germline loops: CDR1 PRHDT, CDR2 FYEKMQ (reference sequence). The CDR3 DNA is TGTGCCAGCAGCCCAAACAGGGGCTCACCCCTCCACTTT. Translated: CASSPNRGSPLHF.

The gene calls are TRBV7-2 and TRBJ2-1; 7 positions match TRBD2. After removal of 3 bases from V and 12 bases from J, the junction contained 5 bases not matched to a gene. The CDR3 has 12 residues. From germline, CDR1 is SGHTA and CDR2 FQGNSA. The CDR3 is CASSFGEGWQFF. The CDR3 DNA sequence: TGTGCCAGCAGCTTCGGGGAGGGATGGCAGTTCTTC.

The V call is TRBV7-9, the J call TRBJ2-7; D is possibly TRBD1 (6 bases). Trimming shortened V by 2 bases and J by 0 bases, and 11 bases separated the two germline ends. CDR3 length equals 15 residues. Germline CDR1 SEHNR, CDR2 FQNEAQ (reference sequence). CDR3 region: CASSLSQGPSYEQYF. CDR3 nucleotide sequence: TGTGCCAGCAGCTTAAGTCAGGGGCCCTCCTACGAGCAGTACTTC. Filled out from reference TRBV7-9 and TRBJ2-7, the complete variable domain reads DTGVSQNPRHKITKRGQNVTFRCDPISEHNRLYWYRQTLGQGPEFLTYFQNEAQLEKSRLLSDRFSAERPKGSFSTLEIQRTEQGDSAMYLCASSLSQGPSYEQYFGPGTRLTVT.

The chain recombines TRBV29-1 with TRBJ1-1, with D possibly matching TRBD1 (5 bases). The ends were cut back, 4 bases at V and 1 base at J, with 13 bases in the middle. Germline assignment: CDR1 SQVTM and CDR2 ANQGSEA. This CDR3 contains 14 residues. CDR3: CSVAGGSTNTEAFF. CDR3 in DNA: TGCAGCGTTGCCGGGGGGTCCACGAACACTGAAGCTTTCTTT.

The chain is built from TRBV19 and TRBJ2-7, with 7 bases matching TRBD1. The V segment lost 8 bases and the J segment 2 bases; nucleotides outside the gene matches: 3. CDR3 size: 12 residues. Germline-derived CDR1 and CDR2 are LNHDA and SQIVND (reference sequence). In DNA, the CDR3 is TGTGCCAGTGGGGACAGACCCTACGAGCAGTACTTC. This translates into CASGDRPYEQYF.

This clone appeared once. V and J are TRBV5-4 and TRBJ2-5; D is perhaps TRBD1 or TRBD2 (5 bases each). The length of the CDR3 is 14 residues. Trimming took off 2 bases at V and 2 bases at J, with 10 bases between the two ends. Germline CDR1 and CDR2: SGHNT and YYREEE (reference sequence). CDR3 region: CASSFGTGQETQYF. CDR3 bases: TGTGCCAGCAGCTTCGGGACCGGACAAGAGACCCAGTACTTC.

This clone was seen a handful of times. The V gene is TRBV9, the J gene TRBJ1-1; 12 bases are a match to TRBD1. In germline, CDR1 is SGDLS, CDR2 YYNGEE. This CDR3 spans 15 amino acids. The V segment lost 3 bases and the J segment 8 bases; nucleotides outside the gene matches: 8. CDR3 protein: CASSDAGTGGREAFF. As DNA, the CDR3 is TGTGCCAGCAGCGACGCCGGGACAGGGGGCAGAGAAGCTTTCTTT.

This clone was counted once. J is TRBJ1-3 and V is TRBV5-4, with 8 bases identical to TRBD1. Germline values: CDR1 SGHNT, CDR2 YYREEE (reference sequence). The CDR3 length is 14 residues. Trimming removed 6 bases from V and 4 bases from J; junction bases left unmatched: 6. The CDR3 loop reads CASTQDRAGNTIYF. The CDR3 DNA sequence: TGTGCCAGCACTCAGGACAGGGCCGGAAACACCATATATTTT.

This chain connects TRBV27 to TRBJ1-2; D unclear. Trimming cost V 3 bases and J 5 bases, with 16 bases left between them. The germline gives CDR1 MNHEY, CDR2 SMNVEV (reference sequence). This CDR3 is built from 15 residues. The CDR3 nucleotides read TGTGCCAGCAGTTTTGACACCCGAGATCCATATGGCTACACCTTC. This translates into CASSFDTRDPYGYTF.

The chain combines TRBV5-4 with TRBJ2-1; the D gene could be TRBD1 or TRBD2 (5 bases each). This CDR3 region has 14 residues. V lost 2 bases, J lost 8 bases, and 14 bases lay in between. Germline CDR1 SGHNT, CDR2 YYREEE (reference sequence). The CDR3 spells CASSFRDQGDEQFF. DNA for the CDR3: TGTGCCAGCAGCTTCCGGGACCAGGGCGATGAGCAGTTCTTC.

The rearrangement links TRBV19 to TRBJ2-3; D might be TRBD2 (6 bases). This CDR3 region has 14 residues. V was pared by 4 bases and J by 3 bases, with 11 bases between. Germline lookup yields CDR1 LNHDA and CDR2 SQIVND (reference sequence). CDR3 sequence reads: CASSTLALTDTQYF. The CDR3 region has the DNA TGTGCCAGTAGTACGCTAGCGCTGACAGATACGCAGTATTTT.

The genes are TRBV5-4 and TRBJ1-1, with a tentative D call TRBD1 (6 bases). The germline V gene has CDR1 SGHNT and CDR2 YYREEE (reference sequence). CDR3 length: 13 amino acids. Trimming pared 4 bases from V and 3 bases from J, leaving 10 bases between. In nucleotides, the CDR3 is TGTGCCAGCAGCCCCACAGGGCACACTGAAGCTTTCTTT. It translates to CASSPTGHTEAFF.

The chain employs TRBV7-9 and TRBJ1-1; no definite D call. Looked up from germline, CDR1 is SEHNR and CDR2 is FQNEAQ (reference sequence). The CDR3 extends over 15 amino acids. V lost 5 bases and J lost 0, with 13 bases in between. The DNA of the CDR3 is TGTGCCAGCAGCCCCGTTGTGGGGATGAACACTGAAGCTTTCTTT. Translating gives CASSPVVGMNTEAFF.

The rearrangement joins TRBV13 to TRBJ2-5, with a possible D match to TRBD1 (5 bases). Trimming removed 6 bases from V and 2 bases from J, with 10 bases in between. The CDR3 totals 13 residues. Germline lookup yields CDR1 PRHDT and CDR2 FYEKMQ (reference sequence). The CDR3 sequence is CASSGALQETQYF. In DNA, the CDR3 is TGTGCCAGCAGTGGGGCCCTGCAAGAGACCCAGTACTTC.

On this clone: Other DNA sequences from this sample encode an identical CDR3 as well. The chain links TRBV9 to TRBJ2-7; no definite D call. Germline loops: CDR1 SGDLS, CDR2 YYNGEE. This CDR3 is 14 amino acids long. Trimming left V 0 bases short and J 1 base short, with 8 bases between. The CDR3 nucleotides read TGTGCCAGCAGCGTAGGGACGGATTCCTACGAGCAGTACTTC. Amino acid sequence: CASSVGTDSYEQYF. Using reference TRBV9 and TRBJ2-7 for the parts outside the CDR3, the full variable domain is DSGVTQTPKHLITATGQRVTLRCSPRSGDLSVYWYQQSLDQGLQFLIQYYNGEERAKGNILERFSAQQFPDLHSELNLSSLELGDSALYFCASSVGTDSYEQYFGPGTRLTVT.

This sequence joins TRBV7-8 and TRBJ1-5, with TRBD1 as a possible D gene (5 bases). The CDR3 is made up of 16 amino acids. From germline, CDR1 is SGHVS and CDR2 FQNEAQ. With 3 bases removed from V and 8 bases from J, the gap between germline ends came to 20 bases. The CDR3 DNA follows: TGTGCCAGCAGCTTGGGTTTACAGGTCCAAGTTGAGCCCCAGCATTTT. It specifies CASSLGLQVQVEPQHF.

The chain uses TRBV4-1 and TRBJ2-7; D not certain. V was cut by 3 bases and J by 4 bases, with 10 bases left in between. Germline V gives CDR1 MGHRA, CDR2 YSYEKL. The CDR3 totals 13 residues. CDR3 bases: TGCGCCAGCAGCCAGATCACTCCGTACGAGCAGTACTTC. Translated, it gives CASSQITPYEQYF.

The V call is TRBV6-1, the J call TRBJ2-2; a possible D gene is TRBD1 (6 bases). The CDR3 is made up of 12 amino acids. V was clipped by 6 bases and J by 14 bases, with 16 bases between them. Germline lookup yields CDR1 MNHNS and CDR2 SASEGT. This chain's CDR3 is CASSGSSGQLFF. CDR3 sequence (DNA): TGTGCCAGCAGCGGTAGCTCGGGACAACTGTTTTTT.

The J gene is TRBJ1-4, the V gene TRBV7-6; no definite D call. Trimming took 5 bases from V and 3 from J, leaving 16 bases between them. Germline V gene lookup returns CDR1 SGHVS and CDR2 FNYEAQ. This CDR3 has 16 amino acids. The CDR3 DNA reads TGTGCCAGCAGCCCCCAGGTCGGGGAAGCTAATGAAAAACTGTTTTTT. It codes for CASSPQVGEANEKLFF.